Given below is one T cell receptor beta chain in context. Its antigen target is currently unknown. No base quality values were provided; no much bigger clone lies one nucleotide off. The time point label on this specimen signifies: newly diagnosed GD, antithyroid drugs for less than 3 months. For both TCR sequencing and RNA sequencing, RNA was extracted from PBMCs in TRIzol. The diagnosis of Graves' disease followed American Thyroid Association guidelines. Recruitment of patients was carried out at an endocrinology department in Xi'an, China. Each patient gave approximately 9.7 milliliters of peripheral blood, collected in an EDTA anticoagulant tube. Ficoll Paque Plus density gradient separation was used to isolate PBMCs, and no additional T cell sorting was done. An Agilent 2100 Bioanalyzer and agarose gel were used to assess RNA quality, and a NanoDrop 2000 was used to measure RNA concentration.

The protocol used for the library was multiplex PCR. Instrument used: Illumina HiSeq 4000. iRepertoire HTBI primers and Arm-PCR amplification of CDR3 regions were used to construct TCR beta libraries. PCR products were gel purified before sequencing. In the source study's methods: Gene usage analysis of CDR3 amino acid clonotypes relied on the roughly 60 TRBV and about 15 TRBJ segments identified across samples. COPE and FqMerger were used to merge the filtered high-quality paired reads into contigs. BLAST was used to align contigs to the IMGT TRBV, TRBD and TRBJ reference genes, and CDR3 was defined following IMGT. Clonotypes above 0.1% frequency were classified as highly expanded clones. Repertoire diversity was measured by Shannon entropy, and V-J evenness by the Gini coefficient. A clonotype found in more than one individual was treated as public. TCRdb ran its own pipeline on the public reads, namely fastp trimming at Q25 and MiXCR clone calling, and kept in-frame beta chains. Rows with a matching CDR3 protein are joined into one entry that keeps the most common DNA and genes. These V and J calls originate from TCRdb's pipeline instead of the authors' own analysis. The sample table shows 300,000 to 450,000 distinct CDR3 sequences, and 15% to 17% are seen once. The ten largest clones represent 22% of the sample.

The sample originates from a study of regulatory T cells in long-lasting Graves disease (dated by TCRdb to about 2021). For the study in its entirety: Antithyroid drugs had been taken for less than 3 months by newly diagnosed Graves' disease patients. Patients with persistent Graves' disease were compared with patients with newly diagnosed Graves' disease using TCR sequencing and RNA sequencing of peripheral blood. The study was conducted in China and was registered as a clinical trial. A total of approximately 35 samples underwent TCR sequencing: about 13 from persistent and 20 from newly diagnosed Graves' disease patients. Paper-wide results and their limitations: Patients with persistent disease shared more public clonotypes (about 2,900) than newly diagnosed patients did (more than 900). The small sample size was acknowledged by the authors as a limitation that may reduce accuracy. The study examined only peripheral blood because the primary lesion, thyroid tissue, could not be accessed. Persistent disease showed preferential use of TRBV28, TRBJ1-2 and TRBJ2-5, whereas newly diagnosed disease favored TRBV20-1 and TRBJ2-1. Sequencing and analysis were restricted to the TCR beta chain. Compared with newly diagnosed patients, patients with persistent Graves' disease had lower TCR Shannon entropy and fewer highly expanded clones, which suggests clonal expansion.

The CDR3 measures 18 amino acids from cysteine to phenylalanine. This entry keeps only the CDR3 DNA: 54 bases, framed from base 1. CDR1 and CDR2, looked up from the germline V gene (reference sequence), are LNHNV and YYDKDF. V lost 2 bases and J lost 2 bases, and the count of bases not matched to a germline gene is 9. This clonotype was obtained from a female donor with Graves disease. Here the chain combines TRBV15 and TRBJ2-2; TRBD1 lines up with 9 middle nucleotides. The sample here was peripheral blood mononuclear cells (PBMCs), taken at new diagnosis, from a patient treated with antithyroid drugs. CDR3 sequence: CATSRKLPGQGNTGELFF. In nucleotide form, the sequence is TGTGCCACCAGCAGAAAACTCCCGGGACAGGGAAACACCGGGGAGCTGTTTTTT. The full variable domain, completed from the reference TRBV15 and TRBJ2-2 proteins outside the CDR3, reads DAMVIQNPRYQVTQFGKPVTLSCSQTLNHNVMYWYQQKSSQAPKLLFHYYDKDFNNEADTPDNFQSRRPNTSFCFLDIRSPGLGDTAMYLCATSRKLPGQGNTGELFFGEGSRLTVL.